This TCR beta chain is drawn from a study of PD-L1 blockade in urothelial cancer. Overall study context: Reported median T cell count for blood samples was around 140,000.

CDR3 length equals 15 residues. Trimming removed 6 bases from V and 4 bases from J; junction bases left unmatched: 7. CDR1 MNHEY and CDR2 SVGAGI come from the germline V gene. Produced via immunoSEQ multiplex PCR; TCRdb's table is partial and in-frame only. This table has more than 55,000 clones, 86% appearing once. This clonotype was obtained from a man aged 45-60 years with urothelial cancer. The input for sequencing was PBMCs, taken around atezolizumab (anti-PD-L1) treatment. The V and J genes are TRBV6-5 and TRBJ1-5, with TRBD1 identical over 9 bases. The CDR3 region is CASSTDRGPNQPQHF. The CDR3 nucleotides read TGTGCCAGCAGCACGGACAGGGGCCCAAATCAGCCCCAGCATTTT.